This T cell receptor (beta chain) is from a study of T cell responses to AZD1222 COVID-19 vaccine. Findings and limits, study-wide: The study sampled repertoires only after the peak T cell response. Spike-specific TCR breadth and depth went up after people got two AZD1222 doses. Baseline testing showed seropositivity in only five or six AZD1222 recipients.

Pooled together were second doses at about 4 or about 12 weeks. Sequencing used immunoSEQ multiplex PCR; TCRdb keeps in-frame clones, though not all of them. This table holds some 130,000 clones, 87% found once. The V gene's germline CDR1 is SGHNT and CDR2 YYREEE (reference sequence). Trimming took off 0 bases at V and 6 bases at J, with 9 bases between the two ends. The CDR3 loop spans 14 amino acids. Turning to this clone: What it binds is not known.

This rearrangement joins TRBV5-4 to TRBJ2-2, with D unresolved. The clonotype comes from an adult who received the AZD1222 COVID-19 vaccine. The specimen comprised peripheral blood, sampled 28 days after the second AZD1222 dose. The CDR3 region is CASSLAFTPGELFF. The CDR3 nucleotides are TGTGCCAGCAGCTTGGCGTTCACTCCCGGGGAGCTGTTTTTT.